This TCR beta chain was profiled in a study of OX40 agonist ivuxolimab in advanced cancers. Study context: Two cutaneous melanoma patients and one hepatocellular carcinoma patient, three in all, had partial responses. Study findings and constraints: CD4+ and CD8+ blood T cells expanded clonally by week 6 at 0.1 to 3.0 mg/kg. Fewer expanded clones were found on average in CD4+ than in CD8+ T cells.

As regards this clone: The target antigen is unknown.

Per the germline V gene, CDR1 is MNHNS and CDR2 is SASEGT. The CDR3 totals 14 residues. V was pared by 7 bases and J by 0 bases, with 13 bases between. Sequencing was performed with immunoSEQ multiplex PCR; in TCRdb, only in-frame clones are kept and a portion is missing. The profile shows some 39,000 clones, more than 80% of them singletons. The sequence came from an adult with an advanced solid tumor such as melanoma, head and neck, liver or kidney cancer. This chain connects TRBV6-1 to TRBJ2-7, with D perhaps matching TRBD2 (5 bases). The sequencing used CD4+ or CD8+ T cells sorted from blood, collected in a trial of the OX40 agonist ivuxolimab. The DNA for the CDR3 is TGTGCCAGCATCCTTATGGGGAGCTCCTACGAGCAGTACTTC. Translating gives CASILMGSSYEQYF.